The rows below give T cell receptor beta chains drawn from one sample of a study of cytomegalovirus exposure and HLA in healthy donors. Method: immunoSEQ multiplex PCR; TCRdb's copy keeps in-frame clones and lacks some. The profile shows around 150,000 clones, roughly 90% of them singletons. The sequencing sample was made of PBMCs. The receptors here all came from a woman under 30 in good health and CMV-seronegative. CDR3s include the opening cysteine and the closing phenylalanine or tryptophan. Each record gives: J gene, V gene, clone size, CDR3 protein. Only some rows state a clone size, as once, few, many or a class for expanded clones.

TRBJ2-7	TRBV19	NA	CASSIGPAPYEQYF
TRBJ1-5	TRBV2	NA	CASRGETGVFSNQPQHF
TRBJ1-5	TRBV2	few	CASSSGQGANQPQHF
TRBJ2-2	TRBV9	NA	CASSETPGQLNTGELFF
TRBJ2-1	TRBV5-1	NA	CASTLAGDYNEQFF
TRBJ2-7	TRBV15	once	CATSRSTGGLYEQYF
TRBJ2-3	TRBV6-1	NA	CASRTGPSTDTQYF
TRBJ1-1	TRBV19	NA	CASSPGGVTEAFF
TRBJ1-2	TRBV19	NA	CASSMIRGHGYTF
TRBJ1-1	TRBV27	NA	CASSFPGTGGQAFF
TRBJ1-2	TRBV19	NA	CASRIGGYGYTF
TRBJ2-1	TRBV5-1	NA	CASSFRSDPNEQFF
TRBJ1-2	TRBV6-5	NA	CASRPRGAANYGYTF
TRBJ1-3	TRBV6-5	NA	CASSYTAAQQDTIYF
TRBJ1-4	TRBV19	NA	CASSHREAAKLFF
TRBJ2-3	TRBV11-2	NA	CASSLERAGGDPGTQYF
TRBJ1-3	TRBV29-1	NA	CSVDLGNTIYF
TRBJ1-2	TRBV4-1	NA	CASSQVNGQNYGYTF
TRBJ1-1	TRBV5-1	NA	CASSLSRDSGGREAFF
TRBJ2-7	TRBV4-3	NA	CASSQVLDRGDEQYF
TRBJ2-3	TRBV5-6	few	CASSLYVKGASDTQYF
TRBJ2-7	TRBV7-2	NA	CASSLALRWSDEQYF
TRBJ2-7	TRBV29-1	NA	CSVGGGQGHYEQYF
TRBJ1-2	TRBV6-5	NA	CASSYDYRPNYGYTF
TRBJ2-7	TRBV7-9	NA	CASSLAQTSYEQYF
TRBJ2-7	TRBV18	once	CASSPTGEYEQYF
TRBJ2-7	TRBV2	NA	CASSAQGGEYF
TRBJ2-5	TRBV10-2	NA	CASSEGQGGETQYF
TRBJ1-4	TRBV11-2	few	CASSQGFPTNEKLFF
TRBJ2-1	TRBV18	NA	CASSPSGFEQFF
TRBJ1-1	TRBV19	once	CASRRNTEAFF
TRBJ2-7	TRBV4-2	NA	CASSQVTSGTTPYEQYF
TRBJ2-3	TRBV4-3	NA	CASSQDYGSSTDTQYF
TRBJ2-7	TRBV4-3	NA	CASSQVAGEPYEQYF
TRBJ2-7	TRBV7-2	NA	CASSLRERDEQYF
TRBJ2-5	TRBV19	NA	CASRAGQGGETQYF